This T cell receptor beta chain was sequenced for a study of T cell repertoires in cytomegalovirus infection. Study context: It was recently identified HLA-C-restricted and well-studied HLA-B-restricted CMV epitopes that the study used. Public TCR beta signatures indicated both CMV infection and matching HLA type. Study-wide points: CMV carriers having the relevant HLA were flagged by cumulative public TCR beta family frequency. Clonotypes of TCR beta that were HLA-C-restricted and CMV-specific dominated the ex vivo response.

This CDR3 has 16 residues. V dropped 4 bases and J dropped 0 bases, with 13 bases sitting between them. From germline, CDR1 is SGHVS and CDR2 FQNEAQ. Via MiXCR, TCRdb re-called the reads, giving one row per CDR3 protein. Among some 920,000 distinct CDR3 sequences listed, 30% to 40% were seen once. This clonotype was counted at least ten times. No antigen is known for it. The clonotype originates from a human donor in good health (CMV status not recorded). Some clones in this sample may be carry-over from other donors' samples. J is TRBJ1-3 and V is TRBV7-8, with D maybe TRBD1 (5 bases). Specimen: cultured CD8+ T cells from PBMCs, collected from culture after CMV antigen stimulation. Here the CDR3 reads CASSSKGPVSGNTIYF. As DNA, the CDR3 is TGTGCCAGCAGCTCAAAGGGGCCTGTCTCTGGAAACACCATATATTTT.